This T cell receptor beta chain was profiled in a study of blood T cell repertoires in COVID-19. The CDR3 runs to 13 residues. V gave up 8 bases and J gave up 1 base; unmatched junction bases: 4. Germline CDR1 MNHEY, CDR2 SVGAGI. Only in-frame clones appear in the TCRdb table, and some are missing; sequencing was by immunoSEQ multiplex PCR. The sample lists about 150,000 clones, roughly 78% occurring once. The chain has TRBV6-5 and TRBJ1-1; 7 positions match TRBD1. The sample was peripheral blood. The clonotype was recovered from an elderly man with acute or convalescent COVID-19. This chain's CDR3 is CASRRQGNTEAFF. CDR3 DNA: TGTGCCAGCCGACGACAGGGGAACACTGAAGCTTTCTTT.